The 10 T cell receptor beta chains in this list originate from one sample, sequenced in a study of T cells in Graves' hyperthyroidism and ophthalmopathy. From RNA transcripts, TCR beta CDR3 regions were amplified. TCR CDR3 regions were first amplified by RT-PCR with HTBI primers. TCRdb reanalysed the multiplex PCR reads using MiXCR and keeps one entry per CDR3 protein. This table holds around 350,000 distinct CDR3 sequences, 19% found once. What was sequenced was blood. These receptors came from a woman aged 18-35 years with Graves' hyperthyroidism.

This clonotype appeared many times. The chain employs TRBV7-2 and TRBJ1-2, with D hard to call. The CDR3 totals 14 residues. CDR1 and CDR2 from the germline V gene are SGHTA and FQGNSA. Trimming left V 0 bases short and J 3 bases short, with 8 bases between. This chain's CDR3 is CASSLARMDYGYTF. In DNA, the CDR3 is TGTGCCAGCAGCTTAGCCAGGATGGACTATGGCTACACCTTC.

The J gene is TRBJ2-7, the V gene TRBV6-1; D may be TRBD1 (6 bases). This CDR3 spans 11 amino acids. V was cut by 9 bases and J by 3 bases, with 9 bases left in between. Per the germline V gene, CDR1 is MNHNS and CDR2 is SASEGT. CDR3 in amino acids: CASTGIYEQYF. The CDR3 DNA is TGTGCCAGTACAGGGATCTACGAGCAGTACTTC.

This clonotype was seen at least ten times. The CDR3 nucleotides are TGTGCCAGCAGCTTGTGGGCTAGCAACACCGGGGAGCTGTTTTTT. Its translation is CASSLWASNTGELFF. The chain links TRBV11-2 to TRBJ2-2; maybe TRBD2 (5 bases). With 3 bases removed from V and 2 bases from J, the gap between germline ends came to 10 bases. Germline V gene sequence: CDR1 SGHAT, CDR2 FQNNGV. The CDR3 contains 15 residues.

This clonotype was recorded many times. This chain connects TRBV20-1 to TRBJ2-7, with TRBD2 matching 9 bases. CDR3 length: 15 residues. V lost 1 base to trimming and J lost 5 bases; unmatched junction nucleotides: 9. Germline lookup yields CDR1 DFQATT and CDR2 SNEGSKA (reference sequence). In nucleotides, the CDR3 is TGCAGTGCTAGAGGGTTTGCTAGCGGGGTAGACGAGCAGTACTTC. The encoded protein is CSARGFASGVDEQYF.

This clonotype was detected ten times or more. The V gene is TRBV6-5, the J gene TRBJ2-2, with TRBD1 matching over 7 bases. The CDR3 contains 15 residues. Germline trimming cut 4 bases from V and 3 bases from J; bases unmatched to any gene: 5. Germline CDR1 reads MNHEY; CDR2 reads SVGAGI. This CDR3 reads CASSLVQGDTGELFF. DNA for the CDR3: TGTGCCAGCAGTTTGGTTCAGGGGGACACCGGGGAGCTGTTTTTT.

The CDR3 sequence is CASSPGMGLETQYF. The DNA for the CDR3 is TGTGCCAGCAGCCCAGGCATGGGGTTGGAGACCCAGTACTTC. V usage is TRBV3-1 and J usage is TRBJ2-5; no clear D gene. Trimming left V 4 bases short and J 5 bases short, with 14 bases between. CDR3 length: 14 residues. CDR1 is LGHDT, CDR2 YNNKEL, per germline (reference sequence).

This clonotype was detected ten times or more. V and J are TRBV20-1 and TRBJ2-7, with D possibly TRBD2 on 6 matching bases. Germline CDR1 is DFQATT and CDR2 is SNEGSKA (reference sequence). Trimming stripped 1 base from V and 6 bases from J, with 16 bases between. This CDR3 comprises 14 residues. The CDR3 DNA sequence: TGCAGTGCTAGAGGTGACGGACCGGAGGGCGAGCAGTACTTC. Amino acids: CSARGDGPEGEQYF.

This clonotype was found many times. The chain joins TRBV6-2 or TRBV6-3 to TRBJ1-5; no reliable D call. Trimming pared 5 bases from V and 7 bases from J, leaving 15 bases between. The germline V gene has CDR1 MNHEY and CDR2 SVGEGT. The CDR3 runs 14 residues. The CDR3 spells CASSKDGRGQPQHF. The CDR3 DNA is TGTGCCAGCAGTAAGGACGGGCGAGGGCAGCCCCAGCATTTT.

This clonotype was counted ten times or more. The chain recombines TRBV20-1 with TRBJ2-7; D possibly uses TRBD1 or TRBD2 (5 bases each). CDR1 and CDR2 from the germline V gene are DFQATT and SNEGSKA (reference sequence). The CDR3 loop spans 14 amino acids. V dropped 3 bases and J dropped 6 bases, with 18 bases sitting between them. CDR3 coding DNA: TGCAGTGCTAGTCGCCGGGGCCCCATGGGCGAGCAGTACTTC. Encoded protein: CSASRRGPMGEQYF.

This clonotype was recorded at least ten times. This sequence joins TRBV20-1 and TRBJ2-7; 8 positions match TRBD2. The CDR3 totals 16 residues. The germline gives CDR1 DFQATT, CDR2 SNEGSKA (reference sequence). V was clipped by 0 bases and J by 6 bases; unmatched bases: 13. The DNA of the CDR3 is TGCAGTGCTAGAGAGGTCGGGGGGGTTCTCCGTCGCGAGCAGTACTTC. Encoded protein: CSAREVGGVLRREQYF.